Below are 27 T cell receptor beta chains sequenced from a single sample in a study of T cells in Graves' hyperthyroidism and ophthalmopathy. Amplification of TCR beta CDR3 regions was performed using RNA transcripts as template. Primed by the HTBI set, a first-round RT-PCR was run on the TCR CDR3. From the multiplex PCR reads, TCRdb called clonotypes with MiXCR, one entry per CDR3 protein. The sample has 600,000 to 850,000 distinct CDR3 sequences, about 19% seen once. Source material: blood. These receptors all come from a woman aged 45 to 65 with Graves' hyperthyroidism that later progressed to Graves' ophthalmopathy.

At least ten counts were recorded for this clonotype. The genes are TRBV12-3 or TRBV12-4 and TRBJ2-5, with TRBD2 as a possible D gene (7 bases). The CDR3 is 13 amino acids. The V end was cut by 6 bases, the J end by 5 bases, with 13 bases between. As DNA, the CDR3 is TGTGCCAGCAGCTTGGGGGGGCCGGAGACCCAGTACTTC. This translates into CASSLGGPETQYF.

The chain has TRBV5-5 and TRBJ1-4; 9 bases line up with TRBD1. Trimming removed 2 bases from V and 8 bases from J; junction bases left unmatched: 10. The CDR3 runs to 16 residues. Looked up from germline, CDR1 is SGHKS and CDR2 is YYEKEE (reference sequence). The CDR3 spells CASSLTQGADGEKLFF. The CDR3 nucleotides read TGTGCCAGCAGCTTAACACAGGGGGCGGATGGAGAAAAACTGTTTTTT.

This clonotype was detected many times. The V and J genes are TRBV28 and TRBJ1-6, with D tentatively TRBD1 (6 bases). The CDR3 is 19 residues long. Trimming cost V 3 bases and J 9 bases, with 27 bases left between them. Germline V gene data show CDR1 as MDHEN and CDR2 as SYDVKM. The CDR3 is CASSFRSLTQPGAPSPLHF. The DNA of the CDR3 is TGTGCCAGCAGTTTCCGGAGCCTGACCCAGCCAGGGGCGCCTTCACCCCTCCACTTT.

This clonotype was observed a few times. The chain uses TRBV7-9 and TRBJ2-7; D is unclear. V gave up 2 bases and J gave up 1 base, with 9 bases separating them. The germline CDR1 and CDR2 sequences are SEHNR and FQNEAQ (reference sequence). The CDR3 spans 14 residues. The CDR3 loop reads CASSLPLPSYEQYF. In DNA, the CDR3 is TGTGCCAGCAGCTTACCGTTACCGTCCTACGAGCAGTACTTC.

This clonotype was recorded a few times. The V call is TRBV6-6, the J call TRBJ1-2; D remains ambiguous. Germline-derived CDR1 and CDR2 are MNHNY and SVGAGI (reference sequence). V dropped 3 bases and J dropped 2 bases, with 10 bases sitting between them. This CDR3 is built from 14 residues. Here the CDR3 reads CASSYSMENYGYTF. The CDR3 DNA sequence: TGTGCCAGCAGTTATTCGATGGAAAACTATGGCTACACCTTC.

The CDR3 DNA is TGTGCCAGCCTTCACGGGACAGGGGGAGGTCCCTATGGCTACACCTTC. It yields the protein CASLHGTGGGPYGYTF. The V call is TRBV7-9, the J call TRBJ1-2, with 11 bases fitting TRBD1. After removal of 8 bases from V and 4 bases from J, the junction contained 12 bases not matched to a gene. CDR1 is SEHNR and CDR2 is FQNEAQ in the germline V gene (reference sequence). CDR3 length: 16 amino acids.

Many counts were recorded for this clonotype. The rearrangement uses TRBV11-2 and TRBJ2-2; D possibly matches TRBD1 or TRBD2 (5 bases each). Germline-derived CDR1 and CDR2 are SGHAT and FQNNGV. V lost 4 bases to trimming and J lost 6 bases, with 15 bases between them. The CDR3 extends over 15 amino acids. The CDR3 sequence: CASSSRGATAGELFF. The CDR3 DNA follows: TGTGCCAGCAGCTCGCGAGGGGCTACGGCCGGGGAGCTGTTTTTT.

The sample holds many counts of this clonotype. CDR3 sequence (DNA): TGTGCCAGCAGTAATACAGGCCGAGAAGAGACCCAGTACTTC. This gives the protein CASSNTGREETQYF. This chain joins TRBV11-2 and TRBJ2-5; TRBD1 is a possible D gene (5 bases). Germline CDR1 is SGHAT and CDR2 is FQNNGV. V was trimmed by 6 bases and J by 3 bases, leaving 14 bases between them. The CDR3 extends over 14 amino acids.

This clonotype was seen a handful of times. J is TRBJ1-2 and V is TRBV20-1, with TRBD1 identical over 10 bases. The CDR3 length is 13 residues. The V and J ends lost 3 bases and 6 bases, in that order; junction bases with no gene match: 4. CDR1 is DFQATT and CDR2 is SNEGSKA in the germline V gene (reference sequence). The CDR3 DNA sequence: TGCAGTGCTAGTCGCGACAGGGGGCATGGCTACACCTTC. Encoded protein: CSASRDRGHGYTF.

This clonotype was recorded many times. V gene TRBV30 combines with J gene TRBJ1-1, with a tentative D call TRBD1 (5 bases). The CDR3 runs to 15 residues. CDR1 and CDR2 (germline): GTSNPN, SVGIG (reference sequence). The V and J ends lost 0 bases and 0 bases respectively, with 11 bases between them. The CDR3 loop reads CAWSVFGGLNTEAFF. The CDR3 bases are TGTGCCTGGAGTGTATTTGGGGGATTGAACACTGAAGCTTTCTTT.

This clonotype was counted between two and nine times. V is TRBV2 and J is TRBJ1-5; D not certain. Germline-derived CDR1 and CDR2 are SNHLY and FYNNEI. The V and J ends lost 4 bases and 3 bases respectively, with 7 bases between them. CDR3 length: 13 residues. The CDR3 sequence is CASSGRDNQPQHF. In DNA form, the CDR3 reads TGTGCCAGCAGTGGACGGGACAATCAGCCCCAGCATTTT.

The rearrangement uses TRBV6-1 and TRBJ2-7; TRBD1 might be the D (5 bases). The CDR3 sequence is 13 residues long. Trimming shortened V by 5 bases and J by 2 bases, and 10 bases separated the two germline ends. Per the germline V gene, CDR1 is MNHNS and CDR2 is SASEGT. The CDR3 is CASSPGFTYEQYF. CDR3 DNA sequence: TGTGCCAGCAGTCCAGGGTTTACCTACGAGCAGTACTTC.

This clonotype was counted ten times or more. CDR3 region: CASTSLSTYQETQYF. The CDR3 coding sequence is TGTGCCAGCACCTCGCTTAGCACATACCAAGAGACCCAGTACTTC. The chain couples TRBV11-2 to TRBJ2-5; D is uncertain. The ends were cut back, 7 bases at V and 0 bases at J, with 15 bases in the middle. CDR1 and CDR2 (germline): SGHAT, FQNNGV. This CDR3 comprises 15 residues.

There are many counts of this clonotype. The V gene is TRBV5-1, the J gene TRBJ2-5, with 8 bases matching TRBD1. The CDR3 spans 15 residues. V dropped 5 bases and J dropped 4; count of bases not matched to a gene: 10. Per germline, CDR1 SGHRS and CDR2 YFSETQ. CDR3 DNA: TGCGCCAGCAGACGGACAGGGAGCCCCTTAGAGACCCAGTACTTC. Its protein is CASRRTGSPLETQYF.

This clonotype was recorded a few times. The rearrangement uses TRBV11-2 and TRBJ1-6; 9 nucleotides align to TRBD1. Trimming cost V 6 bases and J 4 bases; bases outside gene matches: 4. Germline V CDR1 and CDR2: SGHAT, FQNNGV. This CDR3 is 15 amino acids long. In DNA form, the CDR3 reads TGTGCCAGCAGTGGACAGGGGCAGTATAATTCACCCCTCCACTTT. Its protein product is CASSGQGQYNSPLHF.

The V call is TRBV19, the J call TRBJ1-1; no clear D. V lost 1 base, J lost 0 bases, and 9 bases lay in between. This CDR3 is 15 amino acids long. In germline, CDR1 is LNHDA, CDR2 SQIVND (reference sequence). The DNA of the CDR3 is TGTGCCAGTAGTATAGGGTTGGGGATGAACACTGAAGCTTTCTTT. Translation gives CASSIGLGMNTEAFF.

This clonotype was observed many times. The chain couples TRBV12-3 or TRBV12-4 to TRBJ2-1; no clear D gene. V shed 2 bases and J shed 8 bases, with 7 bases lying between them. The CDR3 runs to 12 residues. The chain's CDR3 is CASSLIVDEQFF. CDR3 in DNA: TGTGCCAGCAGTTTAATAGTCGATGAGCAGTTCTTC.

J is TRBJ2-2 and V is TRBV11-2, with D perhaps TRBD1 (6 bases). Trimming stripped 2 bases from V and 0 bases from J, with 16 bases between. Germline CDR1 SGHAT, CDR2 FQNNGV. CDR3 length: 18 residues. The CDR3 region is CASSLQGPLLTNTGELFF. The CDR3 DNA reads TGTGCCAGCAGCTTACAGGGGCCCCTACTCACGAACACCGGGGAGCTGTTTTTT.

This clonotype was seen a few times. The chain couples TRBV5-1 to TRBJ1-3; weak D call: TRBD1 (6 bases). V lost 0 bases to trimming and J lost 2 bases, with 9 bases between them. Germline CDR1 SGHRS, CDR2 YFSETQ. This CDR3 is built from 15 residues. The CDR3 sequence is CASSLVEGAGNTIYF. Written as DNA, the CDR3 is TGCGCCAGCAGCTTGGTGGAGGGGGCTGGAAACACCATATATTTT. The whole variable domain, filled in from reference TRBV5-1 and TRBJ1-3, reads KAGVTQTPRYLIKTRGQQVTLSCSPISGHRSVSWYQQTPGQGLQFLFEYFSETQRNKGNFPGRFSGRQFSNSRSEMNVSTLELGDSALYLCASSLVEGAGNTIYFGEGSWLTVV.

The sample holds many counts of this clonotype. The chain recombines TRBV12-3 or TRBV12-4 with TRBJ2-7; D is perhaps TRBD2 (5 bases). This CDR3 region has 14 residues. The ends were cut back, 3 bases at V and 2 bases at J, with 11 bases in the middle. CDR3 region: CASSLASGAYEQYF. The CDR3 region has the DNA TGTGCCAGCAGTTTGGCCAGCGGAGCCTACGAGCAGTACTTC.

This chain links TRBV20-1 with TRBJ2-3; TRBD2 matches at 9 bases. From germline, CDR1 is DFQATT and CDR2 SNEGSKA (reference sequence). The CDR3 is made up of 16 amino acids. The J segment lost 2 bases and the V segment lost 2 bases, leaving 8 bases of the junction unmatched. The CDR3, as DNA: TGCAGTGCTAGATTTCCTAGCGGGGCGTACACAGATACGCAGTATTTT. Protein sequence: CSARFPSGAYTDTQYF.

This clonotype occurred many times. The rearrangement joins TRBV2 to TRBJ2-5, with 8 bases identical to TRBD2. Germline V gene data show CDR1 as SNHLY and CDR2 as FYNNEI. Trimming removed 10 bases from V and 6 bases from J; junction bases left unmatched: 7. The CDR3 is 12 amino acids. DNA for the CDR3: TGTGCCAACTTGCGGGGGGCCCAGACCCAGTACTTC. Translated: CANLRGAQTQYF.

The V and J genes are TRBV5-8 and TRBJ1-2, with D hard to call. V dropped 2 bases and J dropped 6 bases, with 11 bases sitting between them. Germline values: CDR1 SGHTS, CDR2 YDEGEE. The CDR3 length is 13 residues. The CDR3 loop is CASSFNRVDGYTF. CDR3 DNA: TGTGCCAGCAGCTTCAACCGGGTGGATGGCTACACCTTC.

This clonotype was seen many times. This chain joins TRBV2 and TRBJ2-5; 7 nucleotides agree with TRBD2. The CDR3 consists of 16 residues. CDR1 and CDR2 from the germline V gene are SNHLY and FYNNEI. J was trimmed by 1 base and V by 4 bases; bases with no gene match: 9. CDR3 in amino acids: CASSVFAGEFQETQYF. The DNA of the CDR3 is TGTGCCAGCAGTGTTTTTGCGGGGGAATTCCAAGAGACCCAGTACTTC.

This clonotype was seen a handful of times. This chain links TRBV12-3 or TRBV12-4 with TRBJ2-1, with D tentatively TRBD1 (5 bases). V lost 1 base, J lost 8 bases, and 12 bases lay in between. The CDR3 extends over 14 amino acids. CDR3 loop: CASSLGGPSDEQFF. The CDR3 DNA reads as TGTGCCAGCAGTTTAGGGGGCCCCTCGGATGAGCAGTTCTTC.

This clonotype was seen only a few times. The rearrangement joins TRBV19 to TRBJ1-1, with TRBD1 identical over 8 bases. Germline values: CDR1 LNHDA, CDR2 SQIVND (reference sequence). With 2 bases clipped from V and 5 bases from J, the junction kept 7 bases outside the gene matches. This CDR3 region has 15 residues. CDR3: CASSIQGAGRTEAFF. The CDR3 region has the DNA TGTGCCAGTAGTATACAGGGGGCCGGGAGGACTGAAGCTTTCTTT. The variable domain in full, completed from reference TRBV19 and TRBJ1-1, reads DGGITQSPKYLFRKEGQNVTLSCEQNLNHDAMYWYRQDPGQGLRLIYYSQIVNDFQKGDIAEGYSVSREKKESFPLTVTSAQKNPTAFYLCASSIQGAGRTEAFFGQGTRLTVV.

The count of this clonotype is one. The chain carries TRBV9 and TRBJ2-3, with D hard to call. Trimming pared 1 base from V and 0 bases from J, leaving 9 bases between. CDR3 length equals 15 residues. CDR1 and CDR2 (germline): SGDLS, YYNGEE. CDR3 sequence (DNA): TGTGCCAGCAGCGTACGGGTAGGGAGCACAGATACGCAGTATTTT. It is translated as CASSVRVGSTDTQYF.